This TCR beta chain was captured in a study of cytomegalovirus exposure and HLA in healthy donors. A word on this clone: Its antigen is unknown.

The CDR3 sequence is 16 residues long. The germline V gene has CDR1 SGDLS and CDR2 YYNGEE. The V gene lost 0 bases and the J gene lost 1 base, with 12 bases spanning the gap. Study findings and constraints: In a later analysis, TCR beta V- and J-gene trimming was associated with a missense DCLRE1C variant. In a later analysis, CMV-associated beta chains were mostly HLA-associated, it appeared. With DRB1 most and HLA-C fewest, TCR association rates differed between HLA loci in a later analysis. Accurate predictions that matched the HLA-A and HLA-B alleles of most subjects were reportedly made from TCR beta sequences.

The PCR used 60 Vbeta and 13 Jbeta primers. Assay: immunoSEQ multiplex PCR; the TCRdb copy retains only in-frame clones and omits some. The sample has 140,000 or so clones, about 75% seen once; the top ten hold under 2%. This sequence originates from a woman under 40 in good health and CMV-seronegative. The sample consisted of PBMCs. The chain joins TRBV9 to TRBJ2-3; D is perhaps TRBD1 (6 bases). CDR3 region: CASSVAIQGGTDTQYF. The CDR3 DNA is TGTGCCAGCAGCGTAGCTATACAGGGAGGCACAGATACGCAGTATTTT.